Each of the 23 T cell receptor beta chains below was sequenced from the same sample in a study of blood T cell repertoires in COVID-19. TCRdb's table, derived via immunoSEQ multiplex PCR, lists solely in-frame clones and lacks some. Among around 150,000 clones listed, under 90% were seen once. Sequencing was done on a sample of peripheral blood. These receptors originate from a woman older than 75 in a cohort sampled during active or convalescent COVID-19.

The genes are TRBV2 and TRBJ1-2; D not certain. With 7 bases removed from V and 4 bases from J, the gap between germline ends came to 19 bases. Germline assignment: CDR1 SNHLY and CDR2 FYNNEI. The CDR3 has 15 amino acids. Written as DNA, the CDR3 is TGTGCCAGCAACCCCGGACGGAGGTTGTCCTATGGCTACACCTTC. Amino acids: CASNPGRRLSYGYTF.

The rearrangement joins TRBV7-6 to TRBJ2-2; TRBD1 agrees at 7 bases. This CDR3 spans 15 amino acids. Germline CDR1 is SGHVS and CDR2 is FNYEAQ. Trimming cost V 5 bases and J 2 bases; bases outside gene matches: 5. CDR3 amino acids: CASSRGQINTGELFF. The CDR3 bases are TGTGCCAGCAGCCGGGGACAGATAAACACCGGGGAGCTGTTTTTT.

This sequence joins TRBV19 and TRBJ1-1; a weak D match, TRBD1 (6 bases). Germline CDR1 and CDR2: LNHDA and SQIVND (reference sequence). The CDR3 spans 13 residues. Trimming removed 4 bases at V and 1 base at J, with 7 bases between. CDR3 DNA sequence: TGTGCCAGTAGTACAGGGGCGAACACTGAAGCTTTCTTT. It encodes CASSTGANTEAFF.

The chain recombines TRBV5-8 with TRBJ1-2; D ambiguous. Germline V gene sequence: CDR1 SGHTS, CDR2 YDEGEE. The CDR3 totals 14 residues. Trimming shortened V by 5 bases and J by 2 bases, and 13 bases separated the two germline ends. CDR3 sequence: CASRVFGRNYGYTF. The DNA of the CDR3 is TGTGCCAGCAGGGTATTTGGCAGGAACTATGGCTACACCTTC.

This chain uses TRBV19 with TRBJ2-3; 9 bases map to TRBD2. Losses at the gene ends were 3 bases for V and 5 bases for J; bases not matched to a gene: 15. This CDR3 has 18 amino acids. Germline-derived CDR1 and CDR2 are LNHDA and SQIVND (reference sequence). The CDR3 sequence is CASSMDIGRGGRRDTQYF. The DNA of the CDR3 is TGTGCCAGTAGTATGGATATAGGGCGGGGGGGCCGAAGAGATACGCAGTATTTT.

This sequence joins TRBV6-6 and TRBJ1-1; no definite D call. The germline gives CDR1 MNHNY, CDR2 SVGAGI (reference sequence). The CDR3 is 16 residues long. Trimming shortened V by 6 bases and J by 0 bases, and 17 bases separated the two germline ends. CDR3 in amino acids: CASSPGDFRMNTEAFF. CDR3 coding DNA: TGTGCCAGCAGCCCCGGAGATTTCAGAATGAACACTGAAGCTTTCTTT.

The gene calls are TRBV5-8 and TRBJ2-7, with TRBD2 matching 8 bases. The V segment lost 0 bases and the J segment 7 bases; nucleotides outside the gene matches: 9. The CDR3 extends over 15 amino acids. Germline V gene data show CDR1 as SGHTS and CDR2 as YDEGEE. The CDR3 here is CASSLVPGGGLEQYV. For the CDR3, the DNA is TGTGCCAGCAGCTTGGTCCCCGGCGGGGGGCTTGAGCAGTACGTC.

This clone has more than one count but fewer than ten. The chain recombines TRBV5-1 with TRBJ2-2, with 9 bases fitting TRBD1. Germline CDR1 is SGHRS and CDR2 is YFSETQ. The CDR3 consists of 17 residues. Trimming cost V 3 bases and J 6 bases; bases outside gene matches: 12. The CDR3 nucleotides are TGCGCCAGCAGCTCAGTGACAGGGGGTCTACTTTCCGGGGAGCTGTTTTTT. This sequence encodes CASSSVTGGLLSGELFF. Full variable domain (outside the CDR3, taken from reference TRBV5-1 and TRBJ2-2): KAGVTQTPRYLIKTRGQQVTLSCSPISGHRSVSWYQQTPGQGLQFLFEYFSETQRNKGNFPGRFSGRQFSNSRSEMNVSTLELGDSALYLCASSSVTGGLLSGELFFGEGSRLTVL.

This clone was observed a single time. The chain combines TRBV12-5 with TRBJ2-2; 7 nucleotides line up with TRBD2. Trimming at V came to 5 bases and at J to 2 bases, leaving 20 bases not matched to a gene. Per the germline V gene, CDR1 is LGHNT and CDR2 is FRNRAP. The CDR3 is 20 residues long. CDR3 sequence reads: CASGPHRSSGVPSNTGELFF. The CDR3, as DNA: TGTGCTAGTGGTCCGCACCGGTCTAGCGGAGTCCCTTCTAACACCGGGGAGCTGTTTTTT.

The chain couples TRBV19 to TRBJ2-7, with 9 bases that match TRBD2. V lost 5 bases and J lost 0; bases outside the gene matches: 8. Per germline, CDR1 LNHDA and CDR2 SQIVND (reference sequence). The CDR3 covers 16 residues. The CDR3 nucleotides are TGTGCCAGTAGTCCCGCGGGGGGGTTACGCTCCTACGAGCAGTACTTC. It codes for CASSPAGGLRSYEQYF.

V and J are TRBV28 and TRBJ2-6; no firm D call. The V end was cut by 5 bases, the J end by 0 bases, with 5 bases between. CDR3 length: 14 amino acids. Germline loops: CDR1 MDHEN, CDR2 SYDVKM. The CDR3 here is CASSVLSGANVLTF. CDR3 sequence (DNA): TGTGCCAGCAGTGTTCTCTCTGGGGCCAACGTCCTGACTTTC.

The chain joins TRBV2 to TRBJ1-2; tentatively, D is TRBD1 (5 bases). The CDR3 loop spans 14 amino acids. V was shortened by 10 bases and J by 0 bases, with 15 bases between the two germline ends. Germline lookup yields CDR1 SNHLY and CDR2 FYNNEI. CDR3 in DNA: TGTGCCACCACGGGGGACGAAGCTAACTATGGCTACACCTTC. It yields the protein CATTGDEANYGYTF. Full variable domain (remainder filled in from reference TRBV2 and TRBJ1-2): EPEVTQTPSHQVTQMGQEVILRCVPISNHLYFYWYRQILGQKVEFLVSFYNNEISEKSEIFDDQFSVERPDGSNFTLKIRSTKLEDSAMYFCATTGDEANYGYTFGSGTRLTVV.

The CDR3 nucleotides are TGTGCCAGCAGTCTTGGACAGGGAACCTCCGAAGCTTTCTTT. Translating it yields CASSLGQGTSEAFF. The J gene is TRBJ1-1, the V gene TRBV28; 8 bases agree with TRBD1. CDR3 length: 14 residues. The V gene's germline CDR1 is MDHEN and CDR2 SYDVKM. J lost 8 bases, V lost 5 bases, and 10 bases had no gene match. The variable domain in full, completed from reference TRBV28 and TRBJ1-1, reads DVKVTQSSRYLVKRTGEKVFLECVQDMDHENMFWYRQDPGLGLRLIYFSYDVKMKEKGDIPEGYSVSREKKERFSLILESASTNQTSMYLCASSLGQGTSEAFFGQGTRLTVV.

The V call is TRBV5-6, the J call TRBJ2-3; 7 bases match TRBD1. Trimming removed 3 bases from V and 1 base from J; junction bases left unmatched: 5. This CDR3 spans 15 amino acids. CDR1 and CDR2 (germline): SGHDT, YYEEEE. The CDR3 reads CASSWGGQGTDTQYF. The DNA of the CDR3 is TGTGCCAGCAGCTGGGGTGGACAGGGCACAGATACGCAGTATTTT.

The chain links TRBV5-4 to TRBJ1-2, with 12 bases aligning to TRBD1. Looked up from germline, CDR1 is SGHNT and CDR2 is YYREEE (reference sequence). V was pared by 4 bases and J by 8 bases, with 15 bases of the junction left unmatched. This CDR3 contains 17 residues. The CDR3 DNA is TGTGCCAGCAGCCCGGGACAGGGGGCGATAAAGTTTGGGGGCTACACCTTC. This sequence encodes CASSPGQGAIKFGGYTF.

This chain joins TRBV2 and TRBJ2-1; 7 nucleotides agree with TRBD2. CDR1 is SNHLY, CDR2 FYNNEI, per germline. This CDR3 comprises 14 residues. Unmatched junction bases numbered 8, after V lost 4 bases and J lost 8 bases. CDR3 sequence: CASSVTGGVDEQFF. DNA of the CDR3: TGTGCCAGCAGTGTCACGGGGGGAGTCGATGAGCAGTTCTTC.

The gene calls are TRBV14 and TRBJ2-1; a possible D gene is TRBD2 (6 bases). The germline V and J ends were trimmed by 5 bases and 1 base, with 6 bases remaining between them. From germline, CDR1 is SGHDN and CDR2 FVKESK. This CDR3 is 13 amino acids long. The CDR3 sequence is CASSGGSYNEQFF. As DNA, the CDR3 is TGTGCCAGCAGCGGGGGGTCCTACAATGAGCAGTTCTTC.

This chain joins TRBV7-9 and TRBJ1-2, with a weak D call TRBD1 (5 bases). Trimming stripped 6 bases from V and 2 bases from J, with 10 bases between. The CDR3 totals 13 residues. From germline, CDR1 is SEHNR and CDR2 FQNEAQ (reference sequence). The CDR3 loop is CASSLQENYGYTF. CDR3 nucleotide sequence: TGTGCCAGCAGTTTACAGGAAAACTATGGCTACACCTTC.

CDR3 protein: CASSSVPGLSNSPLHF. The CDR3 DNA reads TGTGCCAGCTCGTCGGTTCCGGGTCTCAGCAATTCACCCCTCCACTTT. The rearrangement uses TRBV18 and TRBJ1-6; no clear D. The length of the CDR3 is 16 residues. CDR1 is KGHSH, CDR2 LQKENI, per germline. V lost 6 bases and J lost 7, with 19 bases in between. The full variable domain, its missing parts supplied by reference TRBV18 and TRBJ1-6, is NAGVMQNPRHLVRRRGQEARLRCSPMKGHSHVYWYRQLPEEGLKFMVYLQKENIIDESGMPKERFSAEFPKEGPSILRIQQVVRGDSAAYFCASSSVPGLSNSPLHFGNGTRLTVT.

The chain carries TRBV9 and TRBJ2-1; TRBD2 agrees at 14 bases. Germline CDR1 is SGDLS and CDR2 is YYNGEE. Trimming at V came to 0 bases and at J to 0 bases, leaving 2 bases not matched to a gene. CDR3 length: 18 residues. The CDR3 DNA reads TGTGCCAGCAGCGTAGGACTAGCGGGGGGGAGCTCCTACAATGAGCAGTTCTTC. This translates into CASSVGLAGGSSYNEQFF. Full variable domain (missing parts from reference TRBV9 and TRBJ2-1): DSGVTQTPKHLITATGQRVTLRCSPRSGDLSVYWYQQSLDQGLQFLIQYYNGEERAKGNILERFSAQQFPDLHSELNLSSLELGDSALYFCASSVGLAGGSSYNEQFFGPGTRLTVL.

The CDR3 sequence: CASSWGGEGEAFF. The CDR3 bases are TGCGCCAGCAGCTGGGGGGGCGAGGGTGAAGCTTTCTTT. V gene TRBV5-1 combines with J gene TRBJ1-1; TRBD1 might be the D (6 bases). The V gene lost 3 bases and the J gene lost 7 bases, with 13 bases spanning the gap. The CDR3 runs 13 residues. Germline CDR1 and CDR2: SGHRS and YFSETQ.

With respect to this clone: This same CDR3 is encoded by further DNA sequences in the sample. The CDR3 coding sequence is TGTGCCAGCAGCTCTAGCACAGATACGCAGTATTTT. Amino acid sequence: CASSSSTDTQYF. This rearrangement joins TRBV6-2 or TRBV6-3 to TRBJ2-3; D call uncertain. Trimming left V 6 bases short and J 0 bases short, with 4 bases between. Germline V gives CDR1 MNHEY, CDR2 SVGEGT. This CDR3 comprises 12 residues.

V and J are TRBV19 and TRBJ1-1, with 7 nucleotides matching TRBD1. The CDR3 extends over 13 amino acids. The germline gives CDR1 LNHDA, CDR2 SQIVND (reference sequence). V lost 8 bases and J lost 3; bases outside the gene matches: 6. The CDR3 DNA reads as TGTGCCAGTGGGACAGTGGGGTACACTGAAGCTTTCTTT. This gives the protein CASGTVGYTEAFF.